These T cell receptor beta chains were read from a single sample in a study of Ad26.COV2.S vaccination and SARS-CoV-2 variants. Assay used: immunoSEQ multiplex PCR; TCRdb lists only in-frame clones, some missing. The table shows roughly 500,000 clones, with roughly 89% occurring only once. The material was peripheral blood, obtained in a trial of Ad26.COV2.S vaccine versus placebo. The receptors stem from a person between 18 and 65 years old who received the Ad26.COV2.S COVID-19 vaccine or a placebo. Each CDR3 is given with its conserved first and last residue. Each record gives: V gene, J gene, CDR3 protein.

v_call: TRBV2
j_call: TRBJ2-2
cdr3_aa: CASRPTSGRGTGELFF

v_call: TRBV7-2
j_call: TRBJ1-1
cdr3_aa: CASSLVGAGTEAFF

v_call: TRBV6-5
j_call: TRBJ1-2
cdr3_aa: CASSPRTGNNYGYTF

v_call: TRBV11-2
j_call: TRBJ2-5
cdr3_aa: CASSLGVRETQYF

v_call: TRBV7-9
j_call: TRBJ2-1
cdr3_aa: CASSLPVVQNNEQFF

v_call: TRBV5-1
j_call: TRBJ2-7
cdr3_aa: CASSLEGPSVREQYF

v_call: TRBV19
j_call: TRBJ1-2
cdr3_aa: CASSTTPGLGGYTF

v_call: TRBV30
j_call: TRBJ1-5
cdr3_aa: CAWGSKRGPQHF

v_call: TRBV5-6
j_call: TRBJ1-1
cdr3_aa: CASSLAGRLLAFF

v_call: TRBV6-2/TRBV6-3
j_call: TRBJ2-2
cdr3_aa: CASSYLGLAGSGELFF

v_call: TRBV28
j_call: TRBJ1-5
cdr3_aa: CASSVGSQPQHF

v_call: TRBV19
j_call: TRBJ1-2
cdr3_aa: CASTEENYGYTF

v_call: TRBV4-1
j_call: TRBJ1-5
cdr3_aa: CASSQLPRKGQPQHF